This T cell receptor beta chain stems from a study of somatic mutations in cytotoxic T cells in rheumatoid arthritis (TCRdb year 2017). For the wider study: A FACSAria II or Sony SH800 was used to flow-sort some V beta antibody-stained T-cell populations at nearly 100% purity, and TCRB sequencing was also done on sorted V beta1+ cells. Patients and controls did not essentially differ in median age, which was nearly identical between the groups. Whether expanded CD8+ T-cell clones in untreated, newly diagnosed rheumatoid arthritis carry somatic mutations was the study question, and clonality was characterized with TCRB deep sequencing. TCRB deep sequencing covered some 60 patients with rheumatoid arthritis along with about 20 healthy controls.

CDR1 and CDR2 are read off the germline V gene (reference sequence) as PRHDT and FYEKMQ. From V the trimming removes 5 bases and from J it removes 7 bases, while the gene matches leave 7 bases of the junction unaccounted for. The CDR3 has 14 amino acids, counting the end cysteine and phenylalanine. The DNA shown is the 42-base CDR3, in frame from base 1. About this clone itself: The clone's antigen remains unknown. No base quality values were provided; no much bigger clone lies one nucleotide off.

Genomic DNA underwent TCRB CDR3 sequencing using the immunoSEQ assay. The paper's data handling went like this. Only productive TCRB rearrangements were included in the analyses. A clone was defined by a unique TCRB CDR3 sequence, and clonality was computed as a productive clonality index based on Shannon entropy. Repertoire overlap between two samples was calculated from the template counts of each clone relative to total templates per sample. V-gene usage from TCRB sequencing and V-gene usage measured by flow cytometry were correlated (Spearman r of 0.6 to 0.7). Not all clones reach the TCRdb copy of this immuneACCESS table, which keeps in-frame sequences only. Checked studies attribute under half of the gap to unresolved V genes and leave the rest unexplained. That table furnishes V, J and clone size, whereas the DNA furnished D and trimming. The sample includes more than 15,000 clones, with 73% observed a single time. About 19% of the sample is taken by the ten largest.

What the research found in general, with its limitations: The expanded CD8+ clones had unknown antigen targets, and not appearing in virus-specific databases did not rule out that they were virus-specific. No adjustment for multiple comparisons was made for the slight TRBV07 underrepresentation in patients. In about an eighth of the roughly 60 patients, more than 20% of CD8+ cells belonged to the largest CD8+ clone, while several identical CD8+ TCRB sequences were shared between blood and synovial fluid. CD8+ T-cell clonality in rheumatoid arthritis patients was not significantly different from that in age-matched healthy controls. CD8+ clonality increased with age in patients (Spearman r ≈ 0.5) but not in healthy controls.

Buffy coats from approximately 20 blood donors served as healthy controls, a group that was around 54% female with a median age of approximately 60 years (range roughly 21-70). CD4+ and CD8+ cells were isolated by positive magnetic bead selection on an AutoMACS, and purity was checked by flow cytometry. Peripheral blood mononuclear cells were obtained using density gradient separation with Ficoll-Paque PLUS. Nucleospin Tissue or Tissue XS kits were used to extract DNA from CD4-enriched, CD8-enriched or PBMC samples, and a Qubit 2.0 fluorometer was used for quantification. The sequence is built from TRBV13 and TRBJ2-7; TRBD1 agrees with 11 junctional bases. Sequencing was carried out using CD8+ T cells sorted from blood. The receptor was isolated from a woman aged 55-70 years in good health. The DNA reads as follows: TGTGCCAGCAGCATTGGACAGGGGGCTCGTGAGCAGTACTTC. Its product reads: CASSIGQGAREQYF.